The 26 T cell receptor beta chains presented below share a single source sample, sequenced in a study of TIL therapy for anti-PD-1-resistant metastatic lung cancer. The time point denotes: pre-treatment sample, taken before nivolumab and TIL therapy. Sequencing used immunoSEQ v3. Sequencing was performed with immunoSEQ multiplex PCR; in TCRdb, only in-frame clones are kept and a portion is missing. The sample records tens of thousands of clones, approximately 79% being singletons. The specimen was blood, collected at baseline. Every receptor here comes from a woman between 30 and 85 years old with non-small cell lung cancer.

This clone was seen a single time. This rearrangement joins TRBV7-2 to TRBJ1-1; D not certain. This CDR3 spans 13 amino acids. CDR1 and CDR2 from the germline V gene are SGHTA and FQGNSA. V was clipped by 2 bases and J by 5 bases, with 9 bases between them. CDR3 sequence: CASSLSGRTEAFF. The CDR3 bases are TGTGCCAGCAGCTTATCCGGGAGGACTGAAGCTTTCTTT.

This chain connects TRBV29-1 to TRBJ2-3; 7 positions match TRBD1. The CDR3 sequence is 13 residues long. Unmatched junction bases numbered 5, after V lost 8 bases and J lost 0 bases. Germline-derived CDR1 and CDR2 are SQVTM and ANQGSEA. CDR3 in amino acids: CSSRQGSTDTQYF. For the CDR3, the DNA is TGCAGCTCGCGACAGGGAAGCACAGATACGCAGTATTTT.

V usage is TRBV5-1 and J usage is TRBJ1-1, with D perhaps matching TRBD1 (6 bases). Per the germline V gene, CDR1 is SGHRS and CDR2 is YFSETQ. V shed 4 bases and J shed 3 bases, with 16 bases lying between them. CDR3 length: 15 amino acids. CDR3 in DNA: TGCGCCAGCAGCCCACTGACAGGTGGTGACACTGAAGCTTTCTTT. Amino acid sequence: CASSPLTGGDTEAFF.

The rearrangement links TRBV5-1 to TRBJ1-1; TRBD1 matches at 10 bases. Germline V gives CDR1 SGHRS, CDR2 YFSETQ. The CDR3 totals 15 residues. V trimming: 3 bases; J trimming: 5 bases; junction bases outside the gene matches: 7. The CDR3 sequence: CASSWGTGDSTEAFF. The CDR3 DNA sequence: TGCGCCAGCAGCTGGGGGACAGGGGACTCAACTGAAGCTTTCTTT. Looking up the rest from reference TRBV5-1 and TRBJ1-1 gives the full variable domain: KAGVTQTPRYLIKTRGQQVTLSCSPISGHRSVSWYQQTPGQGLQFLFEYFSETQRNKGNFPGRFSGRQFSNSRSEMNVSTLELGDSALYLCASSWGTGDSTEAFFGQGTRLTVV.

The chain recombines TRBV15 with TRBJ1-4; 10 nucleotides line up with TRBD1. This CDR3 has 16 amino acids. V lost 5 bases to trimming and J lost 2 bases; unmatched junction nucleotides: 5. Looked up from germline, CDR1 is LNHNV and CDR2 is YYDKDF (reference sequence). CDR3 coding DNA: TGTGCCACCAGCTTGGACAGGGGGACGACTAATGAAAAACTGTTTTTT. This codes for CATSLDRGTTNEKLFF.

The rearrangement links TRBV4-3 to TRBJ2-7; D gene ambiguous. With 0 bases removed from V and 2 bases from J, the gap between germline ends came to 5 bases. Per the germline V gene, CDR1 is LGHNA and CDR2 is YSLEER. The CDR3 is 13 residues long. The CDR3 DNA is TGCGCCAGCAGCCAAGATCCCACCTACGAGCAGTACTTC. Its translation: CASSQDPTYEQYF.

This chain's CDR3 is CASSLGTGGSPPFF. CDR3 bases: TGTGCCAGCAGCTTAGGGACAGGGGGCTCCCCACCGTTCTTC. The chain carries TRBV7-2 and TRBJ2-1; 11 bases agree with TRBD1. The CDR3 contains 14 residues. In germline, CDR1 is SGHTA, CDR2 FQGNSA. V shed 1 base and J 15 bases; nucleotides not matched to a gene: 8.

The rearrangement links TRBV30 to TRBJ2-5, with 9 bases identical to TRBD2. CDR1 GTSNPN and CDR2 SVGIG come from the germline V gene (reference sequence). The CDR3 totals 13 residues. J lost 5 bases, V lost 5 bases, and 6 bases had no gene match. The CDR3 here is CAWQPSGVETQYF. In DNA form, the CDR3 reads TGTGCCTGGCAGCCTAGCGGGGTGGAGACCCAGTACTTC. Complete variable domain (other parts from reference TRBV30 and TRBJ2-5): SQTIHQWPATLVQPVGSPLSLECTVEGTSNPNLYWYRQAAGRGLQLLFYSVGIGQISSEVPQNLSASRPQDRQFILSSKKLLLSDSGFYLCAWQPSGVETQYFGPGTRLLVL.

A single count supports this clone. The chain employs TRBV7-8 and TRBJ1-1; possibly TRBD1 for D (5 bases). V lost 5 bases and J lost 5, with 15 bases in between. This CDR3 region has 14 residues. Germline-derived CDR1 and CDR2 are SGHVS and FQNEAQ. CDR3 nucleotide sequence: TGTGCCAGCAGCCAGGTTTGGGGGAGTACTGAAGCTTTCTTT. Amino acid sequence: CASSQVWGSTEAFF.

V gene TRBV5-1 combines with J gene TRBJ1-2; D gene unclear. CDR3 length: 14 amino acids. Trimming cost V 3 bases and J 6 bases, with 15 bases left between them. Germline assignment: CDR1 SGHRS and CDR2 YFSETQ. The CDR3 DNA sequence: TGCGCCAGCAGCTCGGGTCTAGAGGGAAATGGCTACACCTTC. Translated: CASSSGLEGNGYTF.

The gene calls are TRBV9 and TRBJ2-7; 7 bases align to TRBD2. The V gene end was trimmed by 0 bases and the J gene end by 2 bases; junction bases not matched to a gene: 5. Germline loops: CDR1 SGDLS, CDR2 YYNGEE. The CDR3 sequence is 15 residues long. The CDR3 DNA reads TGTGCCAGCAGCGTAGCACCTAGCGGCCCCTACGAGCAGTACTTC. It yields the protein CASSVAPSGPYEQYF.

The rearrangement joins TRBV2 to TRBJ2-1, with D perhaps TRBD2 (6 bases). The V end lost 5 bases, the J end lost 6 bases, and 11 bases lay between the germline ends. Germline CDR1 is SNHLY and CDR2 is FYNNEI. This CDR3 region has 13 residues. CDR3 amino acids: CASSQEGFNEQFF. As DNA, the CDR3 is TGTGCCAGCAGTCAGGAGGGGTTCAATGAGCAGTTCTTC.

The table lists this clone with a few counts. The genes are TRBV10-1 and TRBJ1-1; D is uncertain. V lost 10 bases and J lost 0, with 12 bases in between. Germline CDR1 and CDR2: WNHNN and SYGVQD (reference sequence). The CDR3 covers 13 residues. The CDR3 reads CATRQSMNTEAFF. The CDR3 region has the DNA TGCGCCACCCGGCAGTCCATGAACACTGAAGCTTTCTTT.

The genes are TRBV28 and TRBJ2-7; maybe TRBD2 (6 bases). V was shortened by 6 bases and J by 2 bases, with 17 bases between the two germline ends. The CDR3 loop spans 15 amino acids. Germline V lookup: CDR1 MDHEN, CDR2 SYDVKM. The CDR3 is CASSPPGGMAYEQYF. CDR3 nucleotide sequence: TGTGCCAGCAGCCCCCCGGGCGGGATGGCCTACGAGCAGTACTTC. Using reference TRBV28 and TRBJ2-7 for the parts outside the CDR3, the full variable domain is DVKVTQSSRYLVKRTGEKVFLECVQDMDHENMFWYRQDPGLGLRLIYFSYDVKMKEKGDIPEGYSVSREKKERFSLILESASTNQTSMYLCASSPPGGMAYEQYFGPGTRLTVT.

Within the sample, this clone is large. The chain links TRBV4-3 to TRBJ2-7; D call uncertain. Trimming pared 0 bases from V and 4 bases from J, leaving 7 bases between. Germline CDR1 is LGHNA and CDR2 is YSLEER. The CDR3 totals 13 residues. The DNA of the CDR3 is TGCGCCAGCAGCCAAGATGTCCAATACGAGCAGTACTTC. It specifies CASSQDVQYEQYF.

CDR3 in DNA: TGTGCCAGCACCCCACGACAGTATATTTCGACTCCTGATGGCTACACCTTC. It specifies CASTPRQYISTPDGYTF. The chain carries TRBV27 and TRBJ1-2, with D maybe TRBD1 (5 bases). The CDR3 runs to 17 residues. V lost 7 bases, J lost 6 bases, and 27 bases lay in between. Germline assignment: CDR1 MNHEY and CDR2 SMNVEV (reference sequence).

As for this clone: Other DNA variants within this sample encode the same CDR3. The CDR3 nucleotides read TGTGCCAGCAGTTCCCTTTACGAGCAGTACTTC. Its translation: CASSSLYEQYF. The rearrangement joins TRBV6-5 to TRBJ2-7, with D unresolved. The ends were cut back, 4 bases at V and 4 bases at J, with 5 bases in the middle. The CDR3 contains 11 residues. CDR1 is MNHEY and CDR2 is SVGAGI in the germline V gene.

J is TRBJ2-7 and V is TRBV5-4, with D unresolved. The germline gives CDR1 SGHNT, CDR2 YYREEE (reference sequence). Trimming removed 0 bases from V and 4 bases from J, with 8 bases in between. The CDR3 runs 13 residues. DNA of the CDR3: TGTGCCAGCAGCTTGGCCGGCAGTTACGAGCAGTACTTC. This codes for CASSLAGSYEQYF.

The table lists this clone with a count of one. The V gene is TRBV7-9, the J gene TRBJ2-5, with 7 bases identical to TRBD2. V was pared by 5 bases and J by 5 bases, with 20 bases of the junction left unmatched. There are 18 residues in the CDR3. Germline V lookup: CDR1 SEHNR, CDR2 FQNEAQ (reference sequence). The CDR3 loop reads CASSPLPSSLNSGETQYF. In DNA, the CDR3 is TGTGCCAGCAGCCCTCTTCCCTCTTCCCTAAATAGCGGGGAGACCCAGTACTTC.

The chain joins TRBV28 to TRBJ2-2; TRBD2 matches at 8 bases. Per germline, CDR1 MDHEN and CDR2 SYDVKM. V was clipped by 5 bases and J by 13 bases; unmatched bases: 6. The CDR3 covers 12 residues. The CDR3 region is CASSRPGLGLFF. DNA for the CDR3: TGTGCCAGCAGTCGACCGGGACTAGGGCTGTTTTTT.

V gene TRBV2 combines with J gene TRBJ2-5; possible D gene TRBD2, 6 bases. CDR3 size: 15 residues. With 7 bases removed from V and 0 bases from J, the gap between germline ends came to 15 bases. The germline V gene has CDR1 SNHLY and CDR2 FYNNEI. CDR3 protein: CASTSGSANQETQYF. The CDR3 nucleotides read TGTGCCAGCACCTCCGGGAGCGCAAACCAAGAGACCCAGTACTTC. Filled out from reference TRBV2 and TRBJ2-5, the complete variable domain reads EPEVTQTPSHQVTQMGQEVILRCVPISNHLYFYWYRQILGQKVEFLVSFYNNEISEKSEIFDDQFSVERPDGSNFTLKIRSTKLEDSAMYFCASTSGSANQETQYFGPGTRLLVL.

This sequence joins TRBV30 and TRBJ1-6; D is unresolved. Trimming stripped 4 bases from V and 6 bases from J, with 10 bases between. The CDR3 contains 13 residues. CDR1 and CDR2 from the germline V gene are GTSNPN and SVGIG (reference sequence). CDR3 in DNA: TGTGCCTGGACCCGGTCTCCTAATTCACCCCTCCACTTT. Residues: CAWTRSPNSPLHF.

The chain recombines TRBV5-5 with TRBJ1-5, with TRBD1 identical over 7 bases. The V segment lost 4 bases and the J segment 4 bases; nucleotides outside the gene matches: 11. Looked up from germline, CDR1 is SGHKS and CDR2 is YYEKEE (reference sequence). The CDR3 covers 16 residues. Written as DNA, the CDR3 is TGTGCCAGCAGCCCCGCGGGGACAGTGAAGAATCAGCCCCAGCATTTT. This codes for CASSPAGTVKNQPQHF. Full variable domain (rest looked up from reference TRBV5-5 and TRBJ1-5): DAGVTQSPTHLIKTRGQQVTLRCSPISGHKSVSWYQQVLGQGPQFIFQYYEKEERGRGNFPDRFSARQFPNYSSELNVNALLLGDSALYLCASSPAGTVKNQPQHFGDGTRLSIL.

The J gene is TRBJ2-3, the V gene TRBV2; 7 bases fit TRBD2. The junction had 4 bases not matched to a gene; V was cut back by 3 bases and J by 4 bases. CDR3 length equals 14 residues. Looked up from germline, CDR1 is SNHLY and CDR2 is FYNNEI. The CDR3 spells CASSDRGSSDTQYF. DNA of the CDR3: TGTGCCAGCAGTGATCGCGGGAGTTCAGATACGCAGTATTTT.

CDR3 sequence reads: CASSLQTGFGYTF. DNA of the CDR3: TGTGCCAGCAGCTTACAAACAGGGTTTGGCTACACCTTC. This sequence joins TRBV11-2 and TRBJ1-2; TRBD1 might be the D (6 bases). The CDR3 length is 13 residues. Germline values: CDR1 SGHAT, CDR2 FQNNGV. The V and J ends lost 2 bases and 7 bases respectively, with 11 bases between them.

The chain recombines TRBV5-1 with TRBJ2-1; weak D call: TRBD2 (9 bases). The CDR3 runs to 23 residues. The germline gives CDR1 SGHRS, CDR2 YFSETQ. Trimming took off 0 bases at V and 5 bases at J, with 36 bases between the two ends. Written as DNA, the CDR3 is TGCGCCAGCAGCTTGGCCGTCGGACAGGGTCTGCTAGCGGGGAGAAACCTCCACAATGAGCAGTTCTTC. As protein: CASSLAVGQGLLAGRNLHNEQFF.